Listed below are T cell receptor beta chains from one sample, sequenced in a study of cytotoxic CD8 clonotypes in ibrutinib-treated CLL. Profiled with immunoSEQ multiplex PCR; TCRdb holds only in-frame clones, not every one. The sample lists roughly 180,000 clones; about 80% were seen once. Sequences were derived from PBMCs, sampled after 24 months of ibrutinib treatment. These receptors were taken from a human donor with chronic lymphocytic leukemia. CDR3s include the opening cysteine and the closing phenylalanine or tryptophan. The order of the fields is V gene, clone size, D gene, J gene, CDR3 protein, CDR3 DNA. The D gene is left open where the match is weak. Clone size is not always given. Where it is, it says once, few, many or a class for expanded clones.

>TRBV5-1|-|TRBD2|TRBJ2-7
CASSPGGGYGDEQYF
TGCGCCAGCAGCCCCGGGGGGGGATATGGCGACGAGCAGTACTTC
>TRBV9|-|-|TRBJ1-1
CASSVAAGVNTEAFF
TGTGCCAGCAGCGTAGCGGCAGGGGTGAACACTGAAGCTTTCTTT
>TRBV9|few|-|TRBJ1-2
CASSAAGFAGGYTF
TGTGCCAGCAGCGCCGCGGGGTTTGCTGGTGGCTACACCTTC
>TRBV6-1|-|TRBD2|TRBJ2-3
CASSEGRGLAGLSTDTQYF
TGTGCCAGCAGTGAAGGGAGGGGGCTAGCGGGGCTTAGCACAGATACGCAGTATTTT
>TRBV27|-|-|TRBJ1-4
CASSLLGSGEKLFF
TGTGCCAGCAGTTTATTAGGATCAGGTGAAAAACTGTTTTTT
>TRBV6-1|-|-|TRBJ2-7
CASRRTGAYEQYF
TGTGCCAGCAGGCGGACGGGGGCCTACGAGCAGTACTTC
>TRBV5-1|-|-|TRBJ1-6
CASSPDSTWNSPLHF
TGCGCCAGCAGCCCAGACAGTACGTGGAATTCACCCCTCCACTTT
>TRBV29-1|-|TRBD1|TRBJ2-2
CSGQGALGTGELFF
TGCTCAGGGCAGGGGGCTCTGGGGACCGGGGAGCTGTTTTTT
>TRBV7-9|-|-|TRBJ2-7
CASSFGKPNYEQYF
TGTGCCAGCAGCTTCGGTAAACCAAACTACGAGCAGTACTTC
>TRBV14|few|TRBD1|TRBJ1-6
CASSSRDRGYSPLHF
TGTGCCAGCAGCTCCCGGGACAGGGGGTATTCACCCCTCCACTTT
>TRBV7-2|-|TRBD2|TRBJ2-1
CASSKRTSGITYNEQFF
TGTGCCAGCAGCAAGCGGACTAGCGGGATCACCTACAATGAGCAGTTCTTC
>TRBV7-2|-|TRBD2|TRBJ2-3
CASTLLSGLATDTQYF
TGTGCCAGCACCCTTTTGTCCGGACTAGCCACAGATACGCAGTATTTT
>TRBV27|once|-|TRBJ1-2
CASSLRAGSNYGYTF
TGTGCCAGCAGTTTAAGGGCAGGATCCAACTATGGCTACACCTTC
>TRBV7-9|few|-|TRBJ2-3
CASSLVPDTQYF
TGTGCCAGCAGCTTAGTTCCAGATACGCAGTATTTT
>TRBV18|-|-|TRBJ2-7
CASSDYGQSPYEQYF
TGTGCCAGCTCGGACTACGGGCAAAGCCCCTACGAGCAGTACTTC
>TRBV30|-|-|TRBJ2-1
CAWRPPRVPSYNEQFF
TGTGCCTGGAGGCCTCCGAGGGTTCCGAGCTACAATGAGCAGTTCTTC
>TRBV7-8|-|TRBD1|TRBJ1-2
CASRNQGAGGYTF
TGTGCCAGCAGAAATCAGGGGGCGGGTGGCTACACCTTC
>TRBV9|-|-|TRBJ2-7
CASSGQGGEQYF
TGTGCCAGCAGCGGACAGGGAGGCGAGCAGTACTTC
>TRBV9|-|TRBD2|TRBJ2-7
CASSATGLAGVGTYEQYF
TGTGCCAGCAGCGCAACGGGACTAGCGGGAGTTGGGACCTACGAGCAGTACTTC
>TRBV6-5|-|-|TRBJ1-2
CASSYSTGLYGYTF
TGTGCCAGCAGTTACTCGACAGGCCTCTATGGCTACACCTTC
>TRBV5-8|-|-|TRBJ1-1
CASSLEFRVTEAFF
TGTGCCAGCAGCTTGGAATTCAGGGTAACTGAAGCTTTCTTT
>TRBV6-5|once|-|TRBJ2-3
CASSIGGSTDTQYF
TGTGCCAGCAGTATCGGGGGTAGCACAGATACGCAGTATTTT
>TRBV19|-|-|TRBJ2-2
CASSGVQMTGELFF
TGTGCCAGTAGTGGTGTACAGATGACCGGGGAGCTGTTTTTT
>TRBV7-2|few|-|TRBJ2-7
CASSARAGPYEQYF
TGTGCCAGCAGCGCTAGGGCGGGCCCCTACGAGCAGTACTTC
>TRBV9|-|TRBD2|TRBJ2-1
CASSPRGLPGLAGGGNEQFF
TGTGCCAGCAGCCCTCGCGGGCTTCCGGGACTAGCGGGAGGGGGGAATGAGCAGTTCTTC